The entry below gives a single T cell receptor (beta chain) sequence along with its context. At least ten counts were recorded for this clonotype. Its antigen remains undetermined. Base qualities are missing; no much larger clone stands one base away. The library was generated by multiplex PCR. The listed sequencing device is Illumina HiSeq 4000. iRepertoire HTBI primers and Arm-PCR amplification of CDR3 regions were used to construct TCR beta libraries. PCR products were gel purified before sequencing. The original methods were these. Gene usage analysis of CDR3 amino acid clonotypes relied on the roughly 60 TRBV and 13 to 15 TRBJ segments identified across samples. Filtered high-quality paired reads were merged into contigs using COPE and FqMerger. BLAST was used to align contigs to IMGT TRBV, TRBD and TRBJ reference genes, and CDR3 was defined according to IMGT. Any clonotype with a frequency above 0.1% was classified as a highly expanded clone. Repertoire diversity was measured by Shannon entropy, and V-J evenness by the Gini coefficient. Public clonotypes were defined as clonotypes shared by more than one individual. In-frame beta chains were kept once TCRdb had trimmed the public reads at Q25 with fastp and called clones with MiXCR. Here each entry gathers all rows of one CDR3 protein and keeps the most common genes and DNA. TCRdb assigned the V and J calls; the authors' analysis was not used. This sample gives around 400,000 distinct CDR3 sequences in total; around 23% of them show up just once. The ten largest make up 25% to 30% of the sample.

The sample's time point, from its label and the paper: persistent/refractory GD, antithyroid drugs over 5 years with positive TRAb. For both TCR sequencing and RNA sequencing, RNA was extracted from PBMCs in TRIzol. The diagnosis of Graves' disease followed American Thyroid Association guidelines. Recruitment of patients was carried out at an endocrinology department in Xi'an, China. From each patient, approximately 9 milliliters of peripheral blood was collected into an EDTA anticoagulant tube. Ficoll Paque Plus density gradient separation was used to isolate PBMCs, and no further T cell sorting was performed. RNA quality was checked with an Agilent 2100 Bioanalyzer and agarose gel, and concentration with a NanoDrop 2000. The sample comes from a study of regulatory T cells in long-lasting Graves disease (dated by TCRdb to the early 2020s). Study-wide context: Persistent Graves' disease was defined as antithyroid drug treatment for over 5 years with persistently positive TSH receptor autoantibodies. Persistent Graves' disease patients were compared with newly diagnosed Graves' disease patients by peripheral blood TCR sequencing and RNA sequencing. The study was conducted in China and was registered as a clinical trial. TCR sequencing covered some 13 persistent and some 20 newly diagnosed Graves' disease patients, approximately 33 samples in total. Antithyroid drugs had been taken for 8.5 to 13 years on average by persistent Graves' disease patients in the clinical cohort.

Results and caveats for the whole study, not just this receptor: Lower TCR Shannon entropy and fewer highly expanded clones were observed in persistent Graves' disease patients than in newly diagnosed patients, which suggested clonal expansion. Because the primary lesion, thyroid tissue, could not be accessed, the study looked at peripheral blood alone. Sequencing and analysis were restricted to the TCR beta chain. The authors noted that the small sample size was a limitation that may lower accuracy. Patients with persistent disease shared more public clonotypes (approximately 2,500) than newly diagnosed patients did (nearly 1,000).

Sequenced material: peripheral blood mononuclear cells (PBMCs), taken when the disease was refractory, from a patient treated with antithyroid drugs. The sequence came from a woman between 40 and 50 years old with Graves disease. Donor details come from another sample of the same person, matched by shared clones.

The nucleotide sequence reads as follows: TGTGCCAGCAGTGAAGATCAGGGAGCGGGTTCACCCCTCCACTTT. It specifies CASSEDQGAGSPLHF. This sequence uses TRBV2 and TRBJ1-6, with TRBD1 tentatively as D gene (5 bases match). Relative to germline, V is 1 base shorter and J is 9 bases shorter, with 13 bases between their ends. The germline V gene specifies SNHLY as CDR1 and FYNNEI as CDR2. The CDR3, cysteine through phenylalanine, is 15 amino acids long. The sequence is cut down to CDR3 DNA, 45 bases in frame from base 1.